A selection of T cell receptor beta chains follows, all from one sample in a study of TIL therapy for anti-PD-1-resistant metastatic lung cancer. Data came from immunoSEQ multiplex PCR; TCRdb stores just in-frame clones and leaves some out. The sample lists 15,000 to 20,000 clones, 80% to 90% seen once, with 2.2% in the top ten. The starting material was blood, obtained at baseline. These receptor sequences come from a person between 25 and 80 years old with non-small cell lung cancer. The CDR3 runs from the conserved cysteine through the conserved F or W. A D gene is named only where the DNA matches it firmly. Clone size is shown for a subset of rows, as once, few, many or a class of expanded clone.

TRBJ2-2 NA NA TRBV11-1 TGTGCCAGCAGCTTACGGGCTAACACCGGGGAGCTGTTTTTT CASSLRANTGELFF
TRBJ2-3 NA NA TRBV10-3 TGTGCCATCAACGACCGGTTAGGCGCAGATATGCAGTATTTT CAINDRLGADMQYF
TRBJ1-5 TRBD1 once TRBV7-9 TGTGCCAGCAGCTGGACAGGGGGCAGCAATCAGCCCCAGCATTTT CASSWTGGSNQPQHF
TRBJ2-7 TRBD1 NA TRBV28 TGTGCCAGCAGTTACGCCGGGACAGGGGTTTACGAGCAGTACTTC CASSYAGTGVYEQYF
TRBJ1-1 NA NA TRBV11-2 TGTGCCAGCAGCTTGGGGGAGTTCACTGAAGCTTTCTTT CASSLGEFTEAFF
TRBJ2-3 NA NA TRBV5-4 TGTGCCAGCAGCTCACAAGGTCCAGATACGCAGTATTTT CASSSQGPDTQYF
TRBJ1-6 NA NA TRBV7-3 TGTGCCAGCAGCTTATTTGGGGGCAAGGGGAATTCACCCCTCCACTTT CASSLFGGKGNSPLHF
TRBJ2-1 TRBD2 NA TRBV6-5 TGTGCCAGCAGTTACTGGCGACGAGCGGGAGAGAATGAGCAGTTCTTC CASSYWRRAGENEQFF
TRBJ1-1 NA NA TRBV10-3 TGTGCCATCACCAGGACCGTGAACACTGAAGCTTTCTTT CAITRTVNTEAFF
TRBJ2-6 NA NA TRBV6-1 TGTGCCAGCGAACCTGCTGGGGCCAACGTCCTGACTTTC CASEPAGANVLTF
TRBJ2-3 NA NA TRBV7-3 TGTGCCAGCAGCCCACAGAGAGATACGCAGTATTTT CASSPQRDTQYF
TRBJ1-6 NA NA TRBV19 TGTGCCAGTAGGGGAACAGGGAGCTCCTATAATTCACCCCTCCACTTT CASRGTGSSYNSPLHF
TRBJ2-7 NA NA TRBV4-2 TGTGCCAGCAGCCAAGCTAGATACGAGCAGTACTTC CASSQARYEQYF
TRBJ2-2 TRBD2 NA TRBV30 TGTGCCTGGAGACGGGGGGGCCCGTTGAACACCGGGGAGCTGTTTTTT CAWRRGGPLNTGELFF
TRBJ1-1 NA NA TRBV4-2 TGTGCCAGCAGCCCGAAGCAGGGGAGTACTGAAGCTTTCTTT CASSPKQGSTEAFF
TRBJ2-7 NA NA TRBV6-5 TGTGCCAGCAGTTATAGCCCGGGGGCCCGCTACGAGCAGTACTTC CASSYSPGARYEQYF
TRBJ1-5 NA NA TRBV6-6 TGTGCCAGCAGTTACTCGATACAGCCCAATCAGCCCCAGCATTTT CASSYSIQPNQPQHF
TRBJ1-2 TRBD1 NA TRBV9 TGTGCCAGCAGCGTGGGGGACAGGGGTGGTGGCTACACCTTC CASSVGDRGGGYTF
TRBJ2-2 NA few TRBV5-1 TGCGCCAGCAGCTCGGGGGGCAGCGGCGGGGAGCTGTTTTTT CASSSGGSGGELFF
TRBJ2-7 NA NA TRBV18 TGTGCCAGCTCACACCGGGGCAGCGGAGACCACGAGCAGTACTTC CASSHRGSGDHEQYF
TRBJ1-1 NA NA TRBV18 TGTGCCAGCTCACCGTCCCCCGGGGAGGCTTTCTTT CASSPSPGEAFF
TRBJ1-5 NA NA TRBV21-1 TGTGCCAGCGACGGCCAGCCCCAGCATTTT CASDGQPQHF
TRBJ1-6 NA NA TRBV9 TGTGCCAGCAGCGTGGGGCGAACACGGAATTCACCCCTCCACTTT CASSVGRTRNSPLHF
TRBJ1-1 NA few TRBV19 TGTGCCAGTAGTATTAACGCGGGGAAGACTGAAGCTTTCTTT CASSINAGKTEAFF
TRBJ2-3 NA NA TRBV9 TGTGCCAGCAGCGTAGAGGGGGGGGCCCAGAATACGCAGTATTTT CASSVEGGAQNTQYF
TRBJ2-7 NA NA TRBV19 TGTGCCAAGGATGGGTTACGGGAGCTAATCTCCTACGAGCAGTACTTC CAKDGLRELISYEQYF